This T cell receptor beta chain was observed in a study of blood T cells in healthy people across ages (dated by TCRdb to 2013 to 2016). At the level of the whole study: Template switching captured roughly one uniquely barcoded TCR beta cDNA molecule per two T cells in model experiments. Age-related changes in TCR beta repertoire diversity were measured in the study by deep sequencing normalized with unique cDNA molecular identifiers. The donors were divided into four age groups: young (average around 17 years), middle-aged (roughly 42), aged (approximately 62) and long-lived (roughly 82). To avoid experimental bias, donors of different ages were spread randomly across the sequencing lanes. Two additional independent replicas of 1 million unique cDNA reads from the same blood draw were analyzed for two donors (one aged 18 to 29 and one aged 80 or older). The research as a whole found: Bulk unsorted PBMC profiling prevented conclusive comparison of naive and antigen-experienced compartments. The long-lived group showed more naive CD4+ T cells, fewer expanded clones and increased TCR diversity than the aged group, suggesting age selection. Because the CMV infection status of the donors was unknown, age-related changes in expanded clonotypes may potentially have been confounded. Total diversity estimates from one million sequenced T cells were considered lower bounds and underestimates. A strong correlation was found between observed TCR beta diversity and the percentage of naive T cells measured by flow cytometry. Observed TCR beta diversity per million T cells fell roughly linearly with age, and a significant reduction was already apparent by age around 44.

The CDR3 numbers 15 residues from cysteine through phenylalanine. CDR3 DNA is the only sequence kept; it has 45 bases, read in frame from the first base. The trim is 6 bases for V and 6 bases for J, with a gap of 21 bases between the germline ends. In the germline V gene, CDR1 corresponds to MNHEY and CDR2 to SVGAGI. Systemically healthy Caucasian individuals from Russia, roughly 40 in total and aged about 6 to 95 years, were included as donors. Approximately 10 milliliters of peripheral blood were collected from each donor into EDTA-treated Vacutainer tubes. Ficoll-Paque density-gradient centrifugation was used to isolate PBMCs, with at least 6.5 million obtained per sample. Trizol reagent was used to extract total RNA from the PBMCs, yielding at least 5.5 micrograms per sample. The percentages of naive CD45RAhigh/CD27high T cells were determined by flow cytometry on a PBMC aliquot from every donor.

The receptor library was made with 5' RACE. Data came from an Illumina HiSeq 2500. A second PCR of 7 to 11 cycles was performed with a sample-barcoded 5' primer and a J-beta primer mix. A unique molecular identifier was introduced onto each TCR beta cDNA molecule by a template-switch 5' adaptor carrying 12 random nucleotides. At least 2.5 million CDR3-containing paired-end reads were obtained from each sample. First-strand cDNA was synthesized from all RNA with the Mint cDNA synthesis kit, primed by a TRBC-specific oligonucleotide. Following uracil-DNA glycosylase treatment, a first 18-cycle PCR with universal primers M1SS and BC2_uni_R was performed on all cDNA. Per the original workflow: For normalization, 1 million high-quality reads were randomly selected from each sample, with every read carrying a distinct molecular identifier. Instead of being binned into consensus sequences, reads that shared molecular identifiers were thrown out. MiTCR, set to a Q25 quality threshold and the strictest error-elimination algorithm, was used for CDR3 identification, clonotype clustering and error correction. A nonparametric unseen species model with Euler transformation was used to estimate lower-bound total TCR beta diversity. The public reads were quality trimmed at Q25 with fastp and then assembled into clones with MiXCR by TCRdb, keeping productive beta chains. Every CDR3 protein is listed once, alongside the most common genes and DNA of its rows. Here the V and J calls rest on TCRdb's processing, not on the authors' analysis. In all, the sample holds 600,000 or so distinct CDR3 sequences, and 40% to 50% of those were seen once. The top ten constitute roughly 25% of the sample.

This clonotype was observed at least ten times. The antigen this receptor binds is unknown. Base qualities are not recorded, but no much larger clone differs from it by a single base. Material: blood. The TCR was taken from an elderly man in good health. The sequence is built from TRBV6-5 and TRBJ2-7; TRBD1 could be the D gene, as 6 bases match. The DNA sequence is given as TGTGCCAGCAGCAATCAGGGGAGCCACGGGGTCGAGCAGTACTTC. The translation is CASSNQGSHGVEQYF.